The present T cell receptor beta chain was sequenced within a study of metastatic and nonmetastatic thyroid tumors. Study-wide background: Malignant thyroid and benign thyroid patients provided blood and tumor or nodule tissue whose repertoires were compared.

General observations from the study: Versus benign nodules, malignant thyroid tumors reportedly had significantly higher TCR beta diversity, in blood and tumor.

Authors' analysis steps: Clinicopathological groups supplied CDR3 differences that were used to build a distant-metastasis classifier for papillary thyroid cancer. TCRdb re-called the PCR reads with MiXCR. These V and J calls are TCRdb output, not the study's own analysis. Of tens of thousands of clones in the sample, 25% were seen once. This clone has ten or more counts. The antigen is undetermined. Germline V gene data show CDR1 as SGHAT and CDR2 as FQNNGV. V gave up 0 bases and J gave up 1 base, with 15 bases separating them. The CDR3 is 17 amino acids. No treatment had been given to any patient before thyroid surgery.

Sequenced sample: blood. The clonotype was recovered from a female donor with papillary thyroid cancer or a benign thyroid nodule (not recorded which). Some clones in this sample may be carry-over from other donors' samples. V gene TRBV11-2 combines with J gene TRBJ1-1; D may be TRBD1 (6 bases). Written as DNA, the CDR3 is TGTGCCAGCAGCTTAGATAAACTGGGGGCAACGAACACTGAAGCTTTCTTT. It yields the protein CASSLDKLGATNTEAFF.